These 6 T cell receptor beta chains were sequenced from one sample in a study of sequential checkpoint blockade in melanoma. Documented treatment: randomized to nivolumab then ipilimumab (arm A) or the reverse (arm B). Sequencing was performed with immunoSEQ multiplex PCR; in TCRdb, only in-frame clones are kept and a portion is missing. This table has several thousand clones, 23% appearing once. This material consisted of tumor tissue (inferred from file names), taken from a patient given nivolumab and ipilimumab in sequence. The origin of the receptors is a human donor with melanoma.

The V gene is TRBV28, the J gene TRBJ2-7; 10 positions agree with TRBD2. The germline CDR1 and CDR2 sequences are MDHEN and SYDVKM. This CDR3 has 15 residues. V lost 3 bases and J lost 5; bases outside the gene matches: 7. The CDR3 sequence is CASSFGASGSDEQYF. For the CDR3, the DNA is TGTGCCAGCAGTTTTGGGGCTAGCGGGAGCGACGAGCAGTACTTC. Complete variable domain (other parts from reference TRBV28 and TRBJ2-7): DVKVTQSSRYLVKRTGEKVFLECVQDMDHENMFWYRQDPGLGLRLIYFSYDVKMKEKGDIPEGYSVSREKKERFSLILESASTNQTSMYLCASSFGASGSDEQYFGPGTRLTVT.

The chain employs TRBV28 and TRBJ1-2; 8 bases are shared with TRBD1. The V and J ends lost 5 bases and 0 bases, in that order; junction bases with no gene match: 5. CDR3 length: 15 amino acids. CDR1 is MDHEN and CDR2 is SYDVKM in the germline V gene. CDR3 DNA sequence: TGTGCCAGCAGTCCCCTGACAGGGGCTAACTATGGCTACACCTTC. The encoded protein is CASSPLTGANYGYTF.

The chain uses TRBV19 and TRBJ2-7, with 8 bases aligning to TRBD1. Germline CDR1 and CDR2: LNHDA and SQIVND (reference sequence). The V gene end was trimmed by 10 bases and the J gene end by 1 base; junction bases not matched to a gene: 6. The CDR3 is 13 amino acids. The CDR3 reads CATQDRGSYEQYF. The DNA for the CDR3 is TGTGCCACCCAAGACAGGGGTTCCTACGAGCAGTACTTC.

Only a few counts were recorded for this clone. The J gene is TRBJ1-4, the V gene TRBV9, with unresolved D. Germline lookup yields CDR1 SGDLS and CDR2 YYNGEE. Trimming took off 4 bases at V and 7 bases at J, with 8 bases between the two ends. This CDR3 is 12 amino acids long. For the CDR3, the DNA is TGTGCCAGCAGCCCGTCGGGTGAAAAACTGTTTTTT. Protein sequence: CASSPSGEKLFF.

This clone was found a few times. V is TRBV11-3 and J is TRBJ2-3, with 9 bases aligning to TRBD2. The trim removed 5 bases at V and 6 bases at J, leaving 12 bases unmatched. The CDR3 consists of 16 residues. Germline assignment: CDR1 SGHNT and CDR2 YENEEA. CDR3 nucleotides: TGTGCCAGCAGCCTGGCTAGCGGGGCCCGGGGGGATACGCAGTATTTT. It translates to CASSLASGARGDTQYF.

By frequency in the sample, this clone is medium-sized (0.01 to 0.1%). The chain links TRBV28 to TRBJ1-2; TRBD1 matches 9 bases. Germline V gene lookup returns CDR1 MDHEN and CDR2 SYDVKM. The CDR3 is made up of 14 amino acids. V trimming: 6 bases; J trimming: 8 bases; junction bases outside the gene matches: 10. The CDR3: CASRMTGGGRGYTF. DNA for the CDR3: TGTGCCAGCAGAATGACAGGGGGTGGGCGAGGCTACACCTTC.